The clone carrying this TCR beta chain was seen at least ten times. MiXCR, applied by TCRdb to the 5' RACE reads, yields one record per CDR3 protein. The table has tens of thousands of distinct CDR3 sequences, less than 9.5% seen once. Time point indicated: sample taken at primary tumor resection. TCRs were sequenced from unsorted whole RNA of tumor, nontumor lung or PBMC. CDR1 SEHNR and CDR2 FQNEAQ come from the germline V gene (reference sequence). With 5 bases removed from V and 7 bases from J, the gap between germline ends came to 20 bases. The CDR3 totals 15 residues. The record originates from a study of spatial heterogeneity in lung cancer.

The chain recombines TRBV7-9 with TRBJ1-1; D possibly corresponds to TRBD1 (5 bases). This sequence was found in a female donor with early-stage non-small cell lung cancer. The material was PBMCs, obtained at surgery. The CDR3 coding sequence is TGTGCCAGCAGCCCTGGATTGGGACGGCGCATTGAAGCTTTCTTT. This translates into CASSPGLGRRIEAFF.